The 5 T cell receptor beta chains below come from one sample, sequenced in a study of blood T cell repertoires in COVID-19. Generated by immunoSEQ multiplex PCR, the TCRdb table keeps only in-frame clones and is missing some. The sample carries some 120,000 clones, over 80% recorded once. Specimen: peripheral blood. The receptor source for this set is a man aged 30-40 years with acute or convalescent COVID-19.

CDR3 nucleotides: TGTGCCAGCAGTTTAGGTTCTGGGCTCTACAATCAGCCCCAGCATTTT. Translation: CASSLGSGLYNQPQHF. J is TRBJ1-5 and V is TRBV27, with D unresolved. CDR1 and CDR2 from the germline V gene are MNHEY and SMNVEV (reference sequence). Trimming took 2 bases from V and 3 from J, leaving 14 bases between them. This CDR3 has 16 residues.

The chain has TRBV21-1 and TRBJ1-4; the listed D gene, TRBD1, was not tested against the DNA. TRBV21-1 is labeled a pseudogene. This CDR3 comprises 16 residues. The CDR3 sequence: CASSPSTGQCNEKLFF. The CDR3 coding sequence is TGTGCCAGCAGCCCCTCGACGGGACAGTGTAATGAAAAACTGTTTTTT.

This chain links TRBV7-2 with TRBJ2-7, with D tentatively TRBD1 (5 bases). V gave up 5 bases and J gave up 3 bases, with 11 bases separating them. The CDR3 runs 13 residues. In germline, CDR1 is SGHTA, CDR2 FQGNSA. The CDR3 is CASSPPDSYEQYF. The CDR3 DNA reads TGTGCCAGCAGCCCTCCTGACAGCTACGAGCAGTACTTC.

The chain combines TRBV12-3 or TRBV12-4 with TRBJ1-2; D not resolved. Deletions cut 6 bases from V and 5 bases from J, with 13 bases between. The CDR3 sequence is 13 residues long. The CDR3 protein is CASSKRGGYGYTF. CDR3 DNA: TGTGCCAGCAGCAAGCGGGGAGGTTATGGCTACACCTTC.

The chain combines TRBV11-3 with TRBJ1-1, with D perhaps TRBD1 (6 bases). CDR3 size: 13 residues. Germline loops: CDR1 SGHNT, CDR2 YENEEA. The V and J ends lost 4 bases and 5 bases respectively, with 11 bases between them. DNA of the CDR3: TGTGCCAGCAGCTACACCCAGGGGACTGAAGCTTTCTTT. Translation gives CASSYTQGTEAFF.